The T cell receptor (beta chain) under discussion was sequenced for a study of cytomegalovirus exposure and HLA in healthy donors. Trimming removed 0 bases from V and 5 bases from J; junction bases left unmatched: 9. This CDR3 is 16 amino acids long. The V gene's germline CDR1 is MNHEY and CDR2 SVGAGI. Researchers ran the PCR with 60 Vbeta and 13 Jbeta primers. The table came from immunoSEQ multiplex PCR; TCRdb's copy has only in-frame clones and leaves some out. Among roughly 120,000 clones, about four fifths were seen once, and the ten largest hold approximately 2%. This sequence originates from a man between 18 and 29 years old in good health and CMV-seronegative. The specimen sequenced was PBMCs. This chain links TRBV6-5 with TRBJ2-5; TRBD2 matches at 7 bases. The CDR3 nucleotides read TGTGCCAGCAGTTACTCCCGAATCTCCGGGAGGGAGACCCAGTACTTC. As protein: CASSYSRISGRETQYF.